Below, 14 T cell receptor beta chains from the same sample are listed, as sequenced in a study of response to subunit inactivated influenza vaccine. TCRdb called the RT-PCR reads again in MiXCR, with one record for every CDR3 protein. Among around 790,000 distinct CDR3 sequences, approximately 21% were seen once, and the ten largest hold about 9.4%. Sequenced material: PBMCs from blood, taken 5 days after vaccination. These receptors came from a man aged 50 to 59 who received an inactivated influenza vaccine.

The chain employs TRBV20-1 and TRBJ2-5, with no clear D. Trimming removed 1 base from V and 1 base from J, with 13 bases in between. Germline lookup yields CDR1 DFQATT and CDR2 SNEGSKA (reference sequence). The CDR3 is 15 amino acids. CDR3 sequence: CSARADATFQETQYF. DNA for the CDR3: TGCAGTGCTAGAGCGGACGCCACATTCCAAGAGACCCAGTACTTC.

The CDR3 nucleotides are TGTGCCAGCAGTTTAGGACAGGGGGATATCAGAGATACGCAGTATTTT. Protein sequence: CASSLGQGDIRDTQYF. The chain couples TRBV28 to TRBJ2-3; 10 nucleotides align to TRBD1. Looked up from germline, CDR1 is MDHEN and CDR2 is SYDVKM. There are 16 residues in the CDR3. V was pared by 2 bases and J by 5 bases, with 7 bases of the junction left unmatched.

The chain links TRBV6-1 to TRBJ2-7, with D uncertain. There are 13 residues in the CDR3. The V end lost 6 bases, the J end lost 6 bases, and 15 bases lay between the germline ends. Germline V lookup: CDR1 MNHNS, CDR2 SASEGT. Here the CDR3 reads CASREFRAGEQYF. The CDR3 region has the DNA TGTGCCAGCAGAGAATTCCGGGCAGGCGAGCAGTACTTC.

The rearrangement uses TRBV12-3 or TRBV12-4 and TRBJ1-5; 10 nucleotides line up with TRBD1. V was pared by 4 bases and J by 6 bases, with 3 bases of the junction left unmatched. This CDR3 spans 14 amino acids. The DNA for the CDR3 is TGTGCCAGCAGTTCAGGGGACAGGGGTCAGCCCCAGCATTTT. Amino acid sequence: CASSSGDRGQPQHF.

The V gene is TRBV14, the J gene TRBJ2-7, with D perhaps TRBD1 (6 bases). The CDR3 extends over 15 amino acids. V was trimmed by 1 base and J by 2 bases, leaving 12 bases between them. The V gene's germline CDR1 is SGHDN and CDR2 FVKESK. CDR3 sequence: CASSQGIQGTYEQYF. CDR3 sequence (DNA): TGTGCCAGCAGCCAAGGTATACAGGGCACCTACGAGCAGTACTTC.

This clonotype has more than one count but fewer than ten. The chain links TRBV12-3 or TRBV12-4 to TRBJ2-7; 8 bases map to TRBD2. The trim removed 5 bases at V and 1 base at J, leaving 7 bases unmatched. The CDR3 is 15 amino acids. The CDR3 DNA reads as TGTGCCAGCAGTGTCACGGGGGGGGGGTCCTACGAGCAGTACTTC. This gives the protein CASSVTGGGSYEQYF.

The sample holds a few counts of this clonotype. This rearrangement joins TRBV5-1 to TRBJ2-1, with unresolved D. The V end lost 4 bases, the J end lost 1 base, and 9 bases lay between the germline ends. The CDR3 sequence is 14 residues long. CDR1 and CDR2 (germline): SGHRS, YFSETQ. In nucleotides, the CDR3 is TGCGCCAGCAGCACGGCTAGTTCCTACAATGAGCAGTTCTTC. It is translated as CASSTASSYNEQFF.

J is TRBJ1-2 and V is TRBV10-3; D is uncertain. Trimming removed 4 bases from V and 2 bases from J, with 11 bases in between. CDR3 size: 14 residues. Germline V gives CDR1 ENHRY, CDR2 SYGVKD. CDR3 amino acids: CAISAGSPNYGYTF. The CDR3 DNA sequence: TGTGCCATCAGTGCAGGATCTCCCAACTATGGCTACACCTTC.

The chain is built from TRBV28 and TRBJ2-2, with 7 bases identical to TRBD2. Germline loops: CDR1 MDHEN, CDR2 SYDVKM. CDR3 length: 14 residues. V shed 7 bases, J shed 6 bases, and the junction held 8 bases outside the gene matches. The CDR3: CASNLPRGAGELFF. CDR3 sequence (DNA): TGTGCCAGCAACCTCCCCCGGGGGGCCGGGGAGCTGTTTTTT. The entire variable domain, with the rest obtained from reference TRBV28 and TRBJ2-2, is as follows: DVKVTQSSRYLVKRTGEKVFLECVQDMDHENMFWYRQDPGLGLRLIYFSYDVKMKEKGDIPEGYSVSREKKERFSLILESASTNQTSMYLCASNLPRGAGELFFGEGSRLTVL.

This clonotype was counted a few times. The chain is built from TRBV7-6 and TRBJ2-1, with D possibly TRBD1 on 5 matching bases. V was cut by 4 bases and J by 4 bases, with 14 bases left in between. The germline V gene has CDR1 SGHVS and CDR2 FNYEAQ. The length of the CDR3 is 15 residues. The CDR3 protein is CASSSGFGSYNEQFF. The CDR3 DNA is TGTGCCAGCAGCTCAGGGTTTGGTTCGTACAATGAGCAGTTCTTC.

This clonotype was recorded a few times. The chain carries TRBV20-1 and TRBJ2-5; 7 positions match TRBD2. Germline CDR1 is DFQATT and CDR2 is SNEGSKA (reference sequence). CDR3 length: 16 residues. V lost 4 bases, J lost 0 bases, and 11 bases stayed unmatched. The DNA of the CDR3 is TGCAGTGCTAAACCTACGGGAGGATGGTACCAAGAGACCCAGTACTTC. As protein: CSAKPTGGWYQETQYF.

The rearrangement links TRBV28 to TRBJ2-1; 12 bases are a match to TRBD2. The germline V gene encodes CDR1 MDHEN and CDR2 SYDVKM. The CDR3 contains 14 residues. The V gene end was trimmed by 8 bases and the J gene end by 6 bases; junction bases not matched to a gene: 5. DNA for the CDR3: TGTGCCAGCTCGAGACTAGCGGGGGCCAATGAGCAGTTCTTC. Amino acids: CASSRLAGANEQFF.

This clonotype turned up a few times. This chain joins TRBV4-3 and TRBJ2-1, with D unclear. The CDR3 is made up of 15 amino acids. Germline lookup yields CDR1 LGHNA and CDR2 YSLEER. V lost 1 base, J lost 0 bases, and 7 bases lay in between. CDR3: CASSQAILSYNEQFF. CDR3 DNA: TGCGCCAGCAGCCAAGCTATTCTCTCCTACAATGAGCAGTTCTTC.

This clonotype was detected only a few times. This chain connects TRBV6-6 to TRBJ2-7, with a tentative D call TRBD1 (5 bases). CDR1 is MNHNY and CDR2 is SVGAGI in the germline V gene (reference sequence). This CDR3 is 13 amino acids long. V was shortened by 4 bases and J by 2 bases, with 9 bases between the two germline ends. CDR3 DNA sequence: TGTGCCAGCAGTTTCAGGGCCCCCTACGAGCAGTACTTC. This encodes CASSFRAPYEQYF.